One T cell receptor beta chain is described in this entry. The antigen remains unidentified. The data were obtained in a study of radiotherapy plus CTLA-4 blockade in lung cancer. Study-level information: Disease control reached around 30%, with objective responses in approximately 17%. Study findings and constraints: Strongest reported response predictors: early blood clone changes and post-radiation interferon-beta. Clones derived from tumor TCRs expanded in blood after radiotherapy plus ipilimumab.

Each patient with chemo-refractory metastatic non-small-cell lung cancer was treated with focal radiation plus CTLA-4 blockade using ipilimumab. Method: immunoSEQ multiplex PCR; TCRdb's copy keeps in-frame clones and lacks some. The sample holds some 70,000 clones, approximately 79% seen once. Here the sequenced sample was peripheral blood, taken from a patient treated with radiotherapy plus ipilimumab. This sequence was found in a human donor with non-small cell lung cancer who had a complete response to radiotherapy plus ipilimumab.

CDR3 DNA sequence: TGTGCCAGCACTCCCGGGGACAGGGGGAATTCACCCCTCCACTTT. This translates into CASTPGDRGNSPLHF. The genes are TRBV6-6 and TRBJ1-6; 11 bases are shared with TRBD1. Per germline, CDR1 MNHNY and CDR2 SVGAGI (reference sequence). Trimming took 7 bases from V and 7 from J; bases not matched to a gene: 6. The CDR3 is made up of 15 amino acids.